The 15 T cell receptor beta chains presented below share a single source sample, sequenced in a study of shared clonotypes between healthy human individuals. The data were produced by immunoSEQ multiplex PCR, yet TCRdb's version contains in-frame clones alone and is incomplete. This sample has almost 750,000 clones; over 55% occur once, and the top ten carry over 1.5%. Sequencing used memory CD4+ T cells sorted from blood. Subset denoted: CD45RA-negative fraction. The receptor source for this set is a woman in her 30s in good health.

This clone was detected only once. J is TRBJ1-3 and V is TRBV5-4; D call uncertain. Germline CDR1 SGHNT, CDR2 YYREEE (reference sequence). Trimming took 0 bases from V and 0 from J, leaving 10 bases between them. The CDR3 contains 16 residues. The CDR3 DNA is TGTGCCAGCAGCTTGGGACACCCAGTCTCTGGAAACACCATATATTTT. Its protein is CASSLGHPVSGNTIYF.

This sequence joins TRBV28 and TRBJ2-1; TRBD2 matches at 13 bases. Germline CDR1 MDHEN, CDR2 SYDVKM. V shed 5 bases, J shed 6 bases, and the junction held 4 bases outside the gene matches. The CDR3 is 15 amino acids. The chain's CDR3 is CASSAGLAGVNEQFF. The CDR3 nucleotides read TGTGCCAGCAGTGCCGGACTAGCGGGGGTCAATGAGCAGTTCTTC. The variable domain in full, completed from reference TRBV28 and TRBJ2-1, reads DVKVTQSSRYLVKRTGEKVFLECVQDMDHENMFWYRQDPGLGLRLIYFSYDVKMKEKGDIPEGYSVSREKKERFSLILESASTNQTSMYLCASSAGLAGVNEQFFGPGTRLTVL.

The V and J genes are TRBV5-1 and TRBJ2-2, with D perhaps TRBD2 (6 bases). This CDR3 comprises 15 residues. In germline, CDR1 is SGHRS, CDR2 YFSETQ. V lost 1 base, J lost 0 bases, and 7 bases lay in between. Here the CDR3 DNA reads TGCGCCAGCAGCTTGCGACTAGCGAACACCGGGGAGCTGTTTTTT. This gives the protein CASSLRLANTGELFF.

The chain uses TRBV7-2 and TRBJ2-1; 7 bases map to TRBD2. Germline V gene sequence: CDR1 SGHTA, CDR2 FQGNSA. CDR3 size: 16 residues. The V gene end was trimmed by 5 bases and the J gene end by 0 bases; junction bases not matched to a gene: 7. CDR3 nucleotides: TGTGCCAGCAGCCCTATGGGGGGGAGCTCCTACAATGAGCAGTTCTTC. Amino acid sequence: CASSPMGGSSYNEQFF.

In this sample, this clone turned up a few times. The chain couples TRBV18 to TRBJ2-7, with D possibly matching TRBD2 (5 bases). V lost 2 bases and J 7 bases, leaving 9 bases between the germline ends. Per germline, CDR1 KGHSH and CDR2 LQKENI. This CDR3 is built from 12 residues. The CDR3 protein is CASSPNGVEQYF. As DNA, the CDR3 is TGTGCCAGCTCACCAAACGGGGTTGAGCAGTACTTC.

The V gene is TRBV7-2, the J gene TRBJ2-2, with TRBD2 identical over 9 bases. The V segment lost 5 bases and the J segment 5 bases; nucleotides outside the gene matches: 6. Germline CDR1 reads SGHTA; CDR2 reads FQGNSA. The CDR3 has 15 residues. The CDR3 here is CASSRLADGTGELFF. The CDR3 DNA is TGTGCCAGCAGCCGACTAGCGGATGGGACCGGGGAGCTGTTTTTT. Filled out from reference TRBV7-2 and TRBJ2-2, the complete variable domain reads GAGVSQSPSNKVTEKGKDVELRCDPISGHTALYWYRQSLGQGLEFLIYFQGNSAPDKSGLPSDRFSAERTGGSVSTLTIQRTQQEDSAVYLCASSRLADGTGELFFGEGSRLTVL.

The genes are TRBV4-2 and TRBJ1-2, with 10 bases aligning to TRBD1. Germline CDR1 reads LGHNA; CDR2 reads YNFKEQ. The CDR3 is 19 amino acids. V trimming: 0 bases; J trimming: 5 bases; junction bases outside the gene matches: 15. The DNA of the CDR3 is TGTGCCAGCAGCCAAGATCGTCGGACAGGGGGGGGACTTAGATATGGCTACACCTTC. Protein: CASSQDRRTGGGLRYGYTF.

The genes are TRBV28 and TRBJ2-7; 10 positions match TRBD2. Germline V gene data show CDR1 as MDHEN and CDR2 as SYDVKM. V lost 6 bases and J lost 2; bases outside the gene matches: 4. The CDR3 extends over 14 amino acids. Here the CDR3 DNA reads TGTGCCAGCAGCACTAGCGGGATGACCTACGAGCAGTACTTC. Protein: CASSTSGMTYEQYF.

This chain links TRBV5-1 with TRBJ2-3, with D perhaps matching TRBD1 (5 bases). Germline V gives CDR1 SGHRS, CDR2 YFSETQ. The CDR3 has 16 amino acids. V was pared by 0 bases and J by 3 bases, with 14 bases between. The CDR3 region is CASSLAWGSQTDTQYF. DNA for the CDR3: TGCGCCAGCAGCTTGGCATGGGGCAGCCAGACAGATACGCAGTATTTT.

This chain connects TRBV19 to TRBJ1-5, with D maybe TRBD1 (5 bases). The CDR3 spans 13 residues. V gave up 6 bases and J gave up 10 bases, with 16 bases separating them. Germline V gives CDR1 LNHDA, CDR2 SQIVND (reference sequence). CDR3 DNA: TGTGCCAGTAGGGCGGACACGTGGGAACCCCAGCATTTT. This gives the protein CASRADTWEPQHF.

This chain links TRBV19 with TRBJ1-2, with D perhaps TRBD1 (6 bases). Germline CDR1 LNHDA, CDR2 SQIVND (reference sequence). The ends were cut back, 7 bases at V and 7 bases at J, with 25 bases in the middle. The CDR3 loop spans 16 amino acids. The CDR3 nucleotides read TGTGCCAGTACCTCAAGGGAGGTATGGGGGGCGTCTGGCTACACCTTC. This codes for CASTSREVWGASGYTF.

This clone was seen a handful of times. V gene TRBV11-2 combines with J gene TRBJ1-1, with 7 positions matching TRBD1. The V segment lost 6 bases and the J segment 10 bases; nucleotides outside the gene matches: 11. The CDR3 has 13 residues. In germline, CDR1 is SGHAT, CDR2 FQNNGV. The chain's CDR3 is CASRQTGSIGAFF. As DNA, the CDR3 is TGTGCCAGCAGACAGACAGGGTCGATAGGAGCTTTCTTT.

The CDR3 spells CASSPYLTGARNEQFF. The DNA of the CDR3 is TGTGCCAGCTCACCGTATCTGACGGGAGCCCGCAATGAGCAGTTCTTC. The rearrangement joins TRBV18 to TRBJ2-1; D possibly corresponds to TRBD2 (6 bases). Germline CDR1 and CDR2: KGHSH and LQKENI. The CDR3 covers 16 residues. Trimming left V 3 bases short and J 6 bases short, with 18 bases between.

The chain uses TRBV6-1 and TRBJ2-2, with D tentatively TRBD2 (5 bases). Germline V CDR1 and CDR2: MNHNS, SASEGT. The CDR3 contains 13 residues. V was shortened by 6 bases and J by 8 bases, with 13 bases between the two germline ends. The CDR3 nucleotides are TGTGCCAGCAGGAGGGTGGCCGAGGGGGAGCTGTTTTTT. Encoded protein: CASRRVAEGELFF.

The genes are TRBV9 and TRBJ2-1; TRBD2 aligns across 8 bases. Losses at the gene ends were 0 bases for V and 8 bases for J; bases not matched to a gene: 7. CDR1 and CDR2 from the germline V gene are SGDLS and YYNGEE. The CDR3 spans 15 residues. CDR3 sequence reads: CASSVGSGSWDEQFF. CDR3 DNA: TGTGCCAGCAGCGTAGGCAGCGGGAGTTGGGATGAGCAGTTCTTC.